This T cell receptor beta chain was sequenced during a study of OX40 agonist ivuxolimab in advanced cancers. The overall study: Averaging around 60 years in age, with a range of roughly 23 to 85, the cohort was 82.7% male. Among those treated, three patients had partial responses, one with hepatocellular carcinoma and two with cutaneous melanoma.

Study-level results: Antigen specificity of clonally expanded peripheral T cells was not established.

To note about this clone: The target antigen is unknown.

The V gene's germline CDR1 is SGHTS and CDR2 YDEGEE. The CDR3 has 15 residues. Individuals having autoimmune disease history or systemic immunosuppression were not enrolled. Measured with immunoSEQ multiplex PCR; TCRdb has only the in-frame clones, and not every one. Of about 32,000 clones detected, roughly 89% appear once; the ten largest clones hold about a fifth. Sample: CD4+ or CD8+ T cells sorted from blood, taken in a trial of the OX40 agonist ivuxolimab. J is TRBJ1-5 and V is TRBV5-8, with D possibly called TRBD1 or TRBD2 (5 bases each). The better agreement between TRBJ2-3 and the DNA end casts doubt on the J call. The sequence derives from an adult with an advanced solid tumor such as melanoma, head and neck, liver or kidney cancer. The DNA for the CDR3 is TGTGCCAGCAGCTTGACGCCTCGGGGCAATCAGCCCCAGTATTTT. Translating it yields CASSLTPRGNQPQYF.